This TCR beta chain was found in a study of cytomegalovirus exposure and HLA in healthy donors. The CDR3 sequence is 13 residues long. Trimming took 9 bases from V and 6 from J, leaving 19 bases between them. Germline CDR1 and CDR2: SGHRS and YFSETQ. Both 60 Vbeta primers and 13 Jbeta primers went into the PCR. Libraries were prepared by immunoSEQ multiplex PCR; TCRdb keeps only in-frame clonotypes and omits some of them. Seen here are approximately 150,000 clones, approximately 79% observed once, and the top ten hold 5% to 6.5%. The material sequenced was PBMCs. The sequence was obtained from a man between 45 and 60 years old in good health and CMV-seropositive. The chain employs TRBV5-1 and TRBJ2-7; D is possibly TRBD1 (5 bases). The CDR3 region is CATMEQGRSEQYF. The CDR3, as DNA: TGCGCCACTATGGAGCAGGGTCGCAGCGAGCAGTACTTC.